What follows describes a single T cell receptor (beta chain). This clone was seen more than once but under ten times. Its antigen target is currently unknown. No base quality values were provided; no much bigger clone lies one nucleotide off. The data were obtained in a study of shared clonotypes between healthy human individuals (dated by TCRdb to the early 2020s). Some background on the complete study: Three men and two women, aged 18 to 49 years, made up the cohort. To estimate repertoire size and how much clonotypes are shared between individuals, the study performed deep sequencing of blood TCR repertoires from a handful of healthy adults. Libraries were prepared and TCR repertoires were sequenced by different laboratories using diverse techniques, in order to increase sequencing depth and limit assay-specific biases. Between about 0.94 and 8.9 billion PBMCs per donor were obtained by leukapheresis.

The donors were healthy, HIV-negative adults with no recently reported acute infections or vaccinations. Only Caucasian adults living in Nashville, Tennessee, USA were represented among the donors. For unsorted samples, 90 million or so PBMCs were counted, and genomic DNA was extracted using the QIAamp DNA Blood Mini kit. Blood was obtained by leukapheresis, after which PBMCs were separated by Ficoll-Histopaque density gradient centrifugation and cryopreserved in liquid nitrogen vapor phase. Using the deep immunoSEQ assay, TCR CDR3 regions were amplified from genomic DNA by multiplex PCR. Genomic DNA extracted from each cell subset was distributed evenly over all wells of several immunoSEQ 96-well plates, and each plate served as one replicate. For unsorted PBMC, each replicate PCR was loaded with approximately 300 ng genomic DNA, equivalent to tens of thousands of T cell genomes. Ten immunoSEQ deep assay plates were used to sequence unsorted PBMC genomic DNA. Purified libraries were quantified with a Qubit 3.0 fluorometer, sized on a Bioanalyzer 2100, and re-quantified with the KAPA Library Quantification kit. A separate single-read 150-cycle Illumina NextSeq 550 flow cell was used to sequence each immunoSEQ 96-well plate. The paper's processing steps were these. Because the immunoSEQ output held only junctional sequences and lacked quality scores, the filtering could not match the filtering applied to full-length reads. To assign V/J genes and CDR3, sequences were annotated using PyIR, a Python wrapper for IgBLAST v1.9, with IMGT germline references. Reads were filtered out if the reads had weak V/J assignments (E-value above 1e-6), no CDR3, stop codons, out-of-frame junctions, or ambiguous translated residues. A V3J clonotype was defined by an identical inferred V gene, J gene, and CDR3 amino acid sequence. Percentage overlap between repertoires was computed as shared unique clonotypes divided by the size of the smaller repertoire. RTK rarefaction, the Chao1 estimator, and Recon v2.1 estimates of unobserved clonotypes were used to assess repertoire richness. TCRdb retrieved this table from immuneACCESS and kept in-frame rearrangements only. Not all clones are present; in checked studies, unresolved V genes account for under half, and no reason is known for the remainder. That table is the source of V, J and clone size, and D and trimming were worked out from the DNA. For this sample the table gives a few hundred thousand clones, of which roughly four fifths were detected only once. About 11% of the sample lies in the top ten.

What the work shows at the level of the full study, not this receptor alone: Sampling was restricted to blood, and TCR repertoires in tissue are likely to differ from TCR repertoires in blood. The genetic and exposure-history diversity represented was limited by the small number of donors. Pairwise subsampling indicated that sequencing depth was expected to affect the degree of clonotype sharing among donors.

This clonotype was sampled from a woman in her thirties or forties in good health. Some clones in this sample may be carry-over from other donors' samples. Sequenced input: PBMCs.

CDR3 region: CASSKGWDRGTDTQYF. The nucleotide sequence reads TGTGCCAGTAGTAAAGGCTGGGACAGGGGCACAGATACGCAGTATTTT. Recombination linked TRBV19 to TRBJ2-3, with 9 bases aligning to TRBD1. Reading the germline V gene (reference sequence) gives CDR1 LNHDA and CDR2 SQIVND. From cysteine to phenylalanine, the CDR3 is 16 amino acids long. Only the CDR3 DNA is retained, 48 bases long and in frame from the first base. Trimmed from V: 4 bases; trimmed from J: 1 base; junction bases lacking a gene match: 6. Full variable domain (CDR3 extended with the reference TRBV19 and TRBJ2-3 proteins): DGGITQSPKYLFRKEGQNVTLSCEQNLNHDAMYWYRQDPGQGLRLIYYSQIVNDFQKGDIAEGYSVSREKKESFPLTVTSAQKNPTAFYLCASSKGWDRGTDTQYFGPGTRLTVL.